Sequencing of this T cell receptor beta chain was carried out in a study of blood T cells in healthy people across ages. Overall study results and limits: Roughly linearly, TCR beta diversity per million T cells fell as age increased.

Germline V gene lookup returns CDR1 SGHTA and CDR2 FQGTGA. The CDR3 has 18 residues. V lost 0 bases, J lost 4 bases, and 13 bases stayed unmatched. Primed by a sample-barcoded 5' primer and a J-beta primer mix, a second PCR proceeded for about 7 to 11 cycles. One entry per CDR3 protein results from TCRdb running MiXCR on the 5' RACE reads. Found here are about 670,000 distinct CDR3 sequences, around 50% of them singletons; the top ten hold roughly 12%. This clonotype was recorded many times. Its matching antigen is unknown. This receptor was identified in a woman of 80 years or more in good health. This chain connects TRBV7-3 to TRBJ1-2; 8 positions agree with TRBD1. Sequencing used blood. The CDR3 nucleotides read TGTGCCAGCAGCTTAACTGCAGGGGGCTCCATAAAAAGCTATGGCTACACCTTC. It translates to CASSLTAGGSIKSYGYTF.